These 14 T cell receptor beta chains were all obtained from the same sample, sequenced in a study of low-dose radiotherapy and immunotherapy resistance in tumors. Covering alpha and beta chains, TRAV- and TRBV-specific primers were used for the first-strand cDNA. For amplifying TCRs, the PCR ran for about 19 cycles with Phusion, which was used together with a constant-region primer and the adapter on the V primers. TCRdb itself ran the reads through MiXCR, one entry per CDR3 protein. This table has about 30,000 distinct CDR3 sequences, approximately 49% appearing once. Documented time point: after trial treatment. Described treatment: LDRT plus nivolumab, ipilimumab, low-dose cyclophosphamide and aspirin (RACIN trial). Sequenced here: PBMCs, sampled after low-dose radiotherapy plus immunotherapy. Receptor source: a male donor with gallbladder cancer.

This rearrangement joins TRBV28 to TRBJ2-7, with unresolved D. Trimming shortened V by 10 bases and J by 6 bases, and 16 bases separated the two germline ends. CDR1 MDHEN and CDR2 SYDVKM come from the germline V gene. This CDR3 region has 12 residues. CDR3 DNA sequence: TGTGCCACCACGACTTCTTCCGGCGAGCAGTACTTC. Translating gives CATTTSSGEQYF.

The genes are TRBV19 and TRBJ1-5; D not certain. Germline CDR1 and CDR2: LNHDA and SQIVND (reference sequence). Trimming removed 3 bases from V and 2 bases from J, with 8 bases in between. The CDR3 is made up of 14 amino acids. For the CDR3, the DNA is TGTGCCAGTAGTATCGCAGGTGGCAATCAGCCCCAGCATTTT. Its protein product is CASSIAGGNQPQHF. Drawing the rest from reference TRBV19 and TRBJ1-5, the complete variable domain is DGGITQSPKYLFRKEGQNVTLSCEQNLNHDAMYWYRQDPGQGLRLIYYSQIVNDFQKGDIAEGYSVSREKKESFPLTVTSAQKNPTAFYLCASSIAGGNQPQHFGDGTRLSIL.

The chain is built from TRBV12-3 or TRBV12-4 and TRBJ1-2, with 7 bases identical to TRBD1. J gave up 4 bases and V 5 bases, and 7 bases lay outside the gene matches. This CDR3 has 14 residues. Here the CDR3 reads CASSPGTVGYGYTF. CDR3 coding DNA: TGTGCCAGCAGTCCTGGGACAGTTGGCTATGGCTACACCTTC.

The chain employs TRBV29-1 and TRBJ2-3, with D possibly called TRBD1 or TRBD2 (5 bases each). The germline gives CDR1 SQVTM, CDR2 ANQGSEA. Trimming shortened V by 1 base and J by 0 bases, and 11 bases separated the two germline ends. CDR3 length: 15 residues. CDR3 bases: TGCAGCGTTGAAGTCGGGGCAGGGAGCACAGATACGCAGTATTTT. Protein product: CSVEVGAGSTDTQYF.

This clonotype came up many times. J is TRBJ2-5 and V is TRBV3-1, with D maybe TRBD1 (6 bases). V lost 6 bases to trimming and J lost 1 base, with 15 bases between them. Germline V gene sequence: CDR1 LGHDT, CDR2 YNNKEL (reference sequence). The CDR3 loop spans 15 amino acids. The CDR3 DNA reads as TGTGCCAGCAGGCCCGGACAGACCACCCAAGAGACCCAGTACTTC. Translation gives CASRPGQTTQETQYF.

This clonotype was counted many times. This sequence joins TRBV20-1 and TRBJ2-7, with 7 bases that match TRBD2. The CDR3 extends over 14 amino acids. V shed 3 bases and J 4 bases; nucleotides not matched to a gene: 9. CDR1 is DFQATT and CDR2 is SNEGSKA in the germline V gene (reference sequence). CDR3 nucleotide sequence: TGCAGTGCTAGGGGGGAGGGAACCCCGTACGAGCAGTACTTC. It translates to CSARGEGTPYEQYF.

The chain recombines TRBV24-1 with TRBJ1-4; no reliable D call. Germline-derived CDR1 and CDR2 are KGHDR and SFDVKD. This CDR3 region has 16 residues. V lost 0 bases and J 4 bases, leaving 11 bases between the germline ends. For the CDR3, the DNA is TGTGCCACCAGTGATTTGCAATCAGGCCGTAATGAAAAACTGTTTTTT. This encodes CATSDLQSGRNEKLFF.

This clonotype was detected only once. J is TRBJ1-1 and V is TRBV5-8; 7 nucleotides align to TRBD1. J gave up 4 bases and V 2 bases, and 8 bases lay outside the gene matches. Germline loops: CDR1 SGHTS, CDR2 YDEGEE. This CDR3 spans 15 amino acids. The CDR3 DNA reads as TGTGCCAGCAGCTTAGATGGGACAGTAGGCACTGAAGCTTTCTTT. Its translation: CASSLDGTVGTEAFF.

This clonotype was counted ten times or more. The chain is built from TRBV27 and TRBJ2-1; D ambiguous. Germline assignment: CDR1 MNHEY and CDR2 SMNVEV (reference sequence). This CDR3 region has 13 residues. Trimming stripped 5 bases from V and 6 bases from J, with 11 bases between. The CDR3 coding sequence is TGTGCCAGCAGTCTCGGACGCCTCAATGAGCAGTTCTTC. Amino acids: CASSLGRLNEQFF.

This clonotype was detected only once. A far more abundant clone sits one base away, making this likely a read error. CDR3 sequence: CVSSPRLALNYNEQFF. The CDR3 DNA reads as TGTGTCAGCAGCCCCCGACTAGCTCTAAACTACAATGAGCAGTTCTTC. The chain has TRBV7-7 and TRBJ2-1; 7 nucleotides line up with TRBD2. The CDR3 runs 16 residues. Per the germline V gene, CDR1 is SSHAT and CDR2 is FNYEAQ (reference sequence).

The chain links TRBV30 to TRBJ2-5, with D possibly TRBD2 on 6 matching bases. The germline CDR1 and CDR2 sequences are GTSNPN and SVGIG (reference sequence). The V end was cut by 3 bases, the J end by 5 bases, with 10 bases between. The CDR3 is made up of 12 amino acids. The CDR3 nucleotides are TGTGCCTGGAGGGACCTAGCGGAGACCCAGTACTTC. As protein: CAWRDLAETQYF. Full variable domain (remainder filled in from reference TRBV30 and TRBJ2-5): SQTIHQWPATLVQPVGSPLSLECTVEGTSNPNLYWYRQAAGRGLQLLFYSVGIGQISSEVPQNLSASRPQDRQFILSSKKLLLSDSGFYLCAWRDLAETQYFGPGTRLLVL.

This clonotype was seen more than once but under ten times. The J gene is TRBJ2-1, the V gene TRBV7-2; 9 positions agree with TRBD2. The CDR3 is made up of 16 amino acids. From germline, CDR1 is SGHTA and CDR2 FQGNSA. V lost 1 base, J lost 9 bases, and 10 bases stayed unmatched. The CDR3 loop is CASSLGVAGGQGEQFF. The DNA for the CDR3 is TGTGCCAGCAGCTTAGGGGTCGCGGGGGGGCAGGGTGAGCAGTTCTTC.

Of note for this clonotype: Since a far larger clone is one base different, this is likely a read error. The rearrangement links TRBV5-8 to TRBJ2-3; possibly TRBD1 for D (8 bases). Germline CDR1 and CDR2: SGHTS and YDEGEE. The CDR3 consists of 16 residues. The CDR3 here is CARSPDRGGGTDTQYF. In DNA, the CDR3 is TGTGCCCGCAGCCCAGACAGGGGAGGGGGCACAGATACGCAGTATTTT. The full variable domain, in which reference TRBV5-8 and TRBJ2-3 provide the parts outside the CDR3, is EAGVTQSPTHLIKTRGQQATLRCSPISGHTSVYWYQQALGLGLQFLLWYDEGEERNRGNFPPRFSGRQFPNYSSELNVNALELEDSALYLCARSPDRGGGTDTQYFGPGTRLTVL.

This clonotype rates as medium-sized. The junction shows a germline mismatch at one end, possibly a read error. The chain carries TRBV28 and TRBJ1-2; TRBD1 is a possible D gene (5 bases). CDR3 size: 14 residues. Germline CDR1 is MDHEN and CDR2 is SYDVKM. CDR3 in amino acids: CASSLGPGPIGYTF. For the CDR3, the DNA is TGCGCCAGCAGCTTGGGTCCAGGGCCGATTGGCTACACCTTC.